These 20 T cell receptor beta chains originate from one sample sequenced in a study of blood T cell repertoires in COVID-19. TCRdb's copy holds only in-frame clones and misses some; the assay was immunoSEQ multiplex PCR. Of 90,000 to 130,000 clones in the sample, about 75% were seen once. The sequenced sample consisted of peripheral blood. The receptors were gathered from a woman aged 80 or over with active or convalescent COVID-19.

The table lists this clone with many counts. V and J are TRBV11-1 and TRBJ1-1, with D possibly matching TRBD1 (5 bases). V was clipped by 4 bases and J by 3 bases, with 15 bases between them. The CDR3 sequence is 15 residues long. Per the germline V gene, CDR1 is SGHAT and CDR2 is FQDESV (reference sequence). The CDR3 loop is CASSSVGRGDTEAFF. DNA of the CDR3: TGTGCCAGCAGCTCCGTAGGGCGGGGGGACACTGAAGCTTTCTTT.

This clone was seen only a few times. This chain links TRBV19 with TRBJ1-1; D unclear. Germline CDR1 is LNHDA and CDR2 is SQIVND (reference sequence). The length of the CDR3 is 15 residues. V lost 5 bases, J lost 3 bases, and 16 bases lay in between. CDR3 residues: CASSARLYTHTEAFF. As DNA, the CDR3 is TGTGCCAGTAGTGCTAGACTTTATACTCACACTGAAGCTTTCTTT.

This sequence joins TRBV28 and TRBJ1-2; D gene unclear. CDR1 is MDHEN, CDR2 SYDVKM, per germline. The CDR3 runs to 11 residues. Trimming pared 5 bases from V and 8 bases from J, leaving 9 bases between. CDR3 sequence: CASSGIRGYTF. The CDR3 DNA reads TGTGCCAGCAGTGGCATTCGAGGCTACACCTTC.

Here the CDR3 reads CASRAISGISVNEQFF. Written as DNA, the CDR3 is TGTGCCAGCAGGGCGATTAGCGGGATCAGTGTCAATGAGCAGTTCTTC. The gene calls are TRBV2 and TRBJ2-1; 8 bases fit TRBD2. Per germline, CDR1 SNHLY and CDR2 FYNNEI. After removal of 6 bases from V and 6 bases from J, the junction contained 13 bases not matched to a gene. This CDR3 region has 16 residues. The full variable domain, completed using reference TRBV2 and TRBJ2-1, is EPEVTQTPSHQVTQMGQEVILRCVPISNHLYFYWYRQILGQKVEFLVSFYNNEISEKSEIFDDQFSVERPDGSNFTLKIRSTKLEDSAMYFCASRAISGISVNEQFFGPGTRLTVL.

The chain joins TRBV24-1 to TRBJ2-7; D unclear. Trimming took 4 bases from V and 2 from J, leaving 8 bases between them. CDR1 is KGHDR, CDR2 SFDVKD, per germline. The CDR3 spans 13 residues. CDR3 DNA sequence: TGTGCCACCAGTGACCCTGTTACCTACGAGCAGTACTTC. It is translated as CATSDPVTYEQYF.

The chain carries TRBV5-1 and TRBJ2-5; TRBD2 matches 7 bases. The CDR3 covers 16 residues. J gave up 5 bases and V 4 bases, and 14 bases lay outside the gene matches. Germline CDR1 SGHRS, CDR2 YFSETQ. This CDR3 is CASSASSRLGGETQYF. The CDR3 nucleotides read TGCGCCAGCAGCGCTTCGAGCAGGCTCGGGGGGGAGACCCAGTACTTC.

The CDR3, as DNA: TGCAGTGCCCCACTAGGATCCGAGCAGTACTTC. Residues: CSAPLGSEQYF. This chain connects TRBV20-1 to TRBJ2-7, with D perhaps TRBD2 (5 bases). Germline V lookup: CDR1 DFQATT, CDR2 SNEGSKA (reference sequence). CDR3 size: 11 residues. Trimming cost V 6 bases and J 6 bases, with 12 bases left between them.

The chain combines TRBV9 with TRBJ1-3; D is ambiguous. V gave up 3 bases and J gave up 3 bases, with 10 bases separating them. The CDR3 totals 14 residues. Germline CDR1 is SGDLS and CDR2 is YYNGEE. The CDR3 nucleotides read TGTGCCAGCAGCGACTACCACATTGGAAACACCATATATTTT. Translating it yields CASSDYHIGNTIYF.

DNA of the CDR3: TGTGCCAGCAGTTCTCCTACTAGTGGAGCCTACGAGCAGTACTTC. This translates into CASSSPTSGAYEQYF. The V call is TRBV28, the J call TRBJ2-7; perhaps TRBD2 as D (5 bases). Trimming shortened V by 4 bases and J by 2 bases, and 15 bases separated the two germline ends. Germline CDR1 MDHEN, CDR2 SYDVKM. The CDR3 runs 15 residues.

V gene TRBV7-9 combines with J gene TRBJ2-3; TRBD1 might be the D (6 bases). Germline values: CDR1 SEHNR, CDR2 FQNEAQ (reference sequence). The ends were cut back, 3 bases at V and 2 bases at J, with 15 bases in the middle. CDR3 size: 16 residues. DNA for the CDR3: TGTGCCAGCAGCTTTGGACAGACTCTTTCCACAGATACGCAGTATTTT. It specifies CASSFGQTLSTDTQYF.

The J gene is TRBJ1-4, the V gene TRBV7-2; D is unclear. Deletions cut 2 bases from V and 10 bases from J, with 17 bases between. Germline V gene sequence: CDR1 SGHTA, CDR2 FQGNSA. This CDR3 is built from 15 residues. CDR3 DNA sequence: TGTGCCAGCAGCTTATATGGCGCGGCCCTCGGAAAACTGTTTTTT. Translating it yields CASSLYGAALGKLFF.

This chain links TRBV6-5 with TRBJ2-3; no clear D gene. Germline values: CDR1 MNHEY, CDR2 SVGAGI. V lost 6 bases, J lost 7 bases, and 14 bases lay in between. The CDR3 is made up of 13 amino acids. CDR3 in amino acids: CASSPLSSHTQYF. In DNA form, the CDR3 reads TGTGCCAGCAGCCCACTGAGCTCGCATACGCAGTATTTT.

The chain couples TRBV5-1 to TRBJ2-3; D is perhaps TRBD2 (6 bases). In germline, CDR1 is SGHRS, CDR2 YFSETQ. The CDR3 covers 17 residues. Trimming stripped 4 bases from V and 1 base from J, with 19 bases between. CDR3 protein: CASSRGFEGGGTDTQYF. The CDR3 coding sequence is TGCGCCAGCAGCCGGGGGTTTGAGGGAGGAGGCACAGATACGCAGTATTTT.

This rearrangement joins TRBV5-1 to TRBJ2-1; tentative D call: TRBD2 (6 bases). The CDR3 runs 12 residues. The germline gives CDR1 SGHRS, CDR2 YFSETQ. Between the trimmed V and J ends, which lost 4 bases and 6 bases, there was a span of 8 bases. The CDR3 loop reads CASSPTSNEQFF. CDR3 nucleotide sequence: TGCGCCAGCAGCCCGACTAGCAATGAGCAGTTCTTC.

This clone was detected only a few times. The chain has TRBV9 and TRBJ1-4; tentative D call: TRBD1 (5 bases). V lost 1 base and J lost 5, with 9 bases in between. Germline CDR1 SGDLS, CDR2 YYNGEE. This CDR3 comprises 14 residues. This chain's CDR3 is CASSVLPGNEKLFF. The CDR3 DNA sequence: TGTGCCAGCAGCGTATTGCCAGGGAATGAAAAACTGTTTTTT.

The chain is built from TRBV19 and TRBJ2-5, with 8 nucleotides matching TRBD1. Per germline, CDR1 LNHDA and CDR2 SQIVND (reference sequence). The CDR3 spans 15 residues. V lost 4 bases, J lost 7 bases, and 11 bases stayed unmatched. CDR3 residues: CASSTRQGPLGTQYF. CDR3 in DNA: TGTGCCAGTAGTACAAGACAGGGGCCTTTGGGGACCCAGTACTTC.

The chain couples TRBV5-6 to TRBJ2-5; TRBD1 agrees at 8 bases. Germline CDR1 is SGHDT and CDR2 is YYEEEE. V shed 0 bases, J shed 5 bases, and the junction held 9 bases outside the gene matches. The CDR3 has 16 residues. This CDR3 is CASSLVLAGGVETQYF. For the CDR3, the DNA is TGTGCCAGCAGCTTGGTTTTGGCAGGGGGCGTTGAGACCCAGTACTTC.

The V and J genes are TRBV6-1 and TRBJ2-1; D gene uncertain. The length of the CDR3 is 17 residues. Germline assignment: CDR1 MNHNS and CDR2 SASEGT. Trimming pared 1 base from V and 5 bases from J, leaving 18 bases between. The CDR3 DNA reads as TGTGCCAGCAGTGAAGGGTTGTGGAGACCCGGCGACAATGAGCAGTTCTTC. Encoded protein: CASSEGLWRPGDNEQFF.

The chain employs TRBV28 and TRBJ2-3; D possibly corresponds to TRBD2 (7 bases). In germline, CDR1 is MDHEN, CDR2 SYDVKM. V was cut by 3 bases and J by 2 bases, with 15 bases left in between. This CDR3 is 16 amino acids long. The CDR3 DNA reads as TGTGCCAGCAGTTTGCTAGGGGGAGGGGACACAGATACGCAGTATTTT. Translating gives CASSLLGGGDTDTQYF.

V gene TRBV18 combines with J gene TRBJ2-2, with TRBD1 matching over 10 bases. There are 15 residues in the CDR3. The germline CDR1 and CDR2 sequences are KGHSH and LQKENI. The V segment lost 3 bases and the J segment 3 bases; nucleotides outside the gene matches: 1. Written as DNA, the CDR3 is TGTGCCAGCTCACCGGACAGGGGGTACACCGGGGAGCTGTTTTTT. Translating it yields CASSPDRGYTGELFF.